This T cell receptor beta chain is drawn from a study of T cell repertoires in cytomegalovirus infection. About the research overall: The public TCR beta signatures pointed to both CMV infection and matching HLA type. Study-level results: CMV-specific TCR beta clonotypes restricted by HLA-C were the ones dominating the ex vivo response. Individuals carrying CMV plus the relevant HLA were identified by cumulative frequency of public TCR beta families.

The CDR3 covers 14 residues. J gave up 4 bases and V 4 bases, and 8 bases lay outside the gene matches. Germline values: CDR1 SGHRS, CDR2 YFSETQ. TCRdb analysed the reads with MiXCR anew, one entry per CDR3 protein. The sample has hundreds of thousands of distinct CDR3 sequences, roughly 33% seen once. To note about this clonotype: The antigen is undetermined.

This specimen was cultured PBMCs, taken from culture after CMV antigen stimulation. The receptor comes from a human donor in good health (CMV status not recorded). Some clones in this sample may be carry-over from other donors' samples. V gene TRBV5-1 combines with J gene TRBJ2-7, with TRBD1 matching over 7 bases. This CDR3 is CASSETGMNYEQYF. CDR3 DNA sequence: TGCGCCAGCAGCGAGACAGGGATGAATTACGAGCAGTACTTC.